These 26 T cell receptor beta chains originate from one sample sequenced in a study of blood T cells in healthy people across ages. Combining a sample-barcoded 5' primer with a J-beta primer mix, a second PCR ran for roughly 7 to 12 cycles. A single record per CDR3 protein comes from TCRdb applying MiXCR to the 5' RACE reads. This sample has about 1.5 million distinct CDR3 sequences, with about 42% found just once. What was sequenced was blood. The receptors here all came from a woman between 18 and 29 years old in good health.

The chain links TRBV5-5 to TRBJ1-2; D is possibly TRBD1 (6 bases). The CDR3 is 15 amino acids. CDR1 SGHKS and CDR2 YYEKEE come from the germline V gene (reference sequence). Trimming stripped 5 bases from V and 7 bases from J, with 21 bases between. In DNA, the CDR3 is TGTGCCAGCAGTTACCGTGGGGGGGCCAGTTCTGGCTACACCTTC. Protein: CASSYRGGASSGYTF.

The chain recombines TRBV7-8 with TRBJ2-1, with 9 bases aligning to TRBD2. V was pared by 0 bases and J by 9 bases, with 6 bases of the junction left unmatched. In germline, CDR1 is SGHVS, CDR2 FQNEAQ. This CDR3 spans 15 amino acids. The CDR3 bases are TGTGCCAGCAGCTTAGCGCTAGCGGGGTCAGGTGAGCAGTTCTTC. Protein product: CASSLALAGSGEQFF.

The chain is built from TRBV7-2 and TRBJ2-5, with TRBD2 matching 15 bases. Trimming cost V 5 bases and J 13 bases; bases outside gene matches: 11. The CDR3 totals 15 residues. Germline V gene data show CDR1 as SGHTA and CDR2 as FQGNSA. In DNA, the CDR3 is TGTGCCAGCAGCACGGGACTAGCGGGGGGTAGTAATCCGTACTTC. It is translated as CASSTGLAGGSNPYF.

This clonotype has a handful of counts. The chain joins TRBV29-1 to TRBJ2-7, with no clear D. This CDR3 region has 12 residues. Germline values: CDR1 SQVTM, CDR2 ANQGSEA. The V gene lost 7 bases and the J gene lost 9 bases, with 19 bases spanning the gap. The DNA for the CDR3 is TGCAGCGGGACGGATCCGACCGCGGCGCAGTACTTC. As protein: CSGTDPTAAQYF.

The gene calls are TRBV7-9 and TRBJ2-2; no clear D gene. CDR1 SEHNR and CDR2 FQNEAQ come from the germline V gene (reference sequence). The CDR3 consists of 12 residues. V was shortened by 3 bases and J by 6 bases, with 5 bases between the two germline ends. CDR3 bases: TGTGCCAGCAGCTTCCAGTCCGGGGAGCTGTTTTTT. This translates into CASSFQSGELFF.

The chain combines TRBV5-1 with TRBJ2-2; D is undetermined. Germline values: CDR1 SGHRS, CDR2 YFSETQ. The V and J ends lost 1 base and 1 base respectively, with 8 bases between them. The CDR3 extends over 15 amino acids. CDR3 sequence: CASSLYGQNTGELFF. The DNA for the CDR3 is TGCGCCAGCAGCTTGTACGGGCAGAACACCGGGGAGCTGTTTTTT.

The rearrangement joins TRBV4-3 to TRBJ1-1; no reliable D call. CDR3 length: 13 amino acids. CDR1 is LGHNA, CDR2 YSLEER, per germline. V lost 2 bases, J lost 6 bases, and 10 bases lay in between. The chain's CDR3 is CASSQLDQAEAFF. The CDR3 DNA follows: TGCGCCAGCAGCCAATTGGACCAAGCTGAAGCTTTCTTT.

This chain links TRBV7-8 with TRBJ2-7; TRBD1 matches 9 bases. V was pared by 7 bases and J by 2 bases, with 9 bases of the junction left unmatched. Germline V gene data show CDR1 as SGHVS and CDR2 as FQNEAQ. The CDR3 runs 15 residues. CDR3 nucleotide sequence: TGTGCCAGCACGTCCGCGAGACAGGGGGCCTACGAGCAGTACTTC. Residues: CASTSARQGAYEQYF. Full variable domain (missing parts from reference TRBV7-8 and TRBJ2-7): GAGVSQSPRYKVAKRGQDVALRCDPISGHVSLFWYQQALGQGPEFLTYFQNEAQLDKSGLPSDRFFAERPEGSVSTLKIQRTQQEDSAVYLCASTSARQGAYEQYFGPGTRLTVT.

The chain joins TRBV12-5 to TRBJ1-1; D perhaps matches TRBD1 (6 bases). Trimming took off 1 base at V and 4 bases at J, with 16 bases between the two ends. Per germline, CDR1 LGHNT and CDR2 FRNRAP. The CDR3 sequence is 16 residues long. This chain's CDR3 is CASGLEQGLGGTEAFF. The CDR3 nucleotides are TGTGCTAGTGGTTTGGAACAGGGTCTCGGGGGCACTGAAGCTTTCTTT.

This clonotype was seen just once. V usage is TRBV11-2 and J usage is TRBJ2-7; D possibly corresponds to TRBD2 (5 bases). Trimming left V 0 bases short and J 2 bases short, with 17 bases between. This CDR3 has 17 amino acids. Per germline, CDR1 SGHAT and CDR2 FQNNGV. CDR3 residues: CASSLDWGEPSPYEQYF. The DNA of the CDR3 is TGTGCCAGCAGCTTAGATTGGGGAGAACCTTCTCCCTACGAGCAGTACTTC. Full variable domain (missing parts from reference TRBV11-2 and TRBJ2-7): EAGVAQSPRYKIIEKRQSVAFWCNPISGHATLYWYQQILGQGPKLLIQFQNNGVVDDSQLPKDRFSAERLKGVDSTLKIQPAKLEDSAVYLCASSLDWGEPSPYEQYFGPGTRLTVT.

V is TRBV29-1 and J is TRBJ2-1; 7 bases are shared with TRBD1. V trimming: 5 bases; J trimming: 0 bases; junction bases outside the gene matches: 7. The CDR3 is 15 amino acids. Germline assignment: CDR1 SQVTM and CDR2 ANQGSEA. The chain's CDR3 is CSVRQGPSSYNEQFF. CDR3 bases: TGCAGCGTTCGACAGGGTCCGAGCTCCTACAATGAGCAGTTCTTC.

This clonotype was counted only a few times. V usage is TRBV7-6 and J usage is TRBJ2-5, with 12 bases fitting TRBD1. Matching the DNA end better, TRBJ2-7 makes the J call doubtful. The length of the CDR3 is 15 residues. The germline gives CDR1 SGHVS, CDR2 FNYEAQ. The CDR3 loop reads CASSSGTGGIYEQYF. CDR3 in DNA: TGTGCCAGCAGCTCCGGGACAGGGGGCATCTACGAGCAGTACTTC.

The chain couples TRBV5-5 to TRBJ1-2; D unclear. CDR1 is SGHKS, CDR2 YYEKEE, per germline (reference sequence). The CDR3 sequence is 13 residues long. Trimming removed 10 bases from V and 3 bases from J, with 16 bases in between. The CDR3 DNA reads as TGTGCCCCGGGGAACCCCCTCCACTATGGCTACACCTTC. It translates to CAPGNPLHYGYTF.

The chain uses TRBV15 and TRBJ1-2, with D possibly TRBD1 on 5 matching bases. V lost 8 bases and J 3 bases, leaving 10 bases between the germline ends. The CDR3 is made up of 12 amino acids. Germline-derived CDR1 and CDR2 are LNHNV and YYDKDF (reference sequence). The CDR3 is CATSSGYYGYTF. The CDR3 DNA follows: TGTGCCACCTCTTCAGGGTACTATGGCTACACCTTC.

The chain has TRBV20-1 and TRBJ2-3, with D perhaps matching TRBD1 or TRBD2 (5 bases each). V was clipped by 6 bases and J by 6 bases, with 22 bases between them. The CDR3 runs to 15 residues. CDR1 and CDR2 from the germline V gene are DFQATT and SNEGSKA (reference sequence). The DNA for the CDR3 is TGCAGTGCACCGCTCCGGGACCAACGAGGGGATACGCAGTATTTT. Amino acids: CSAPLRDQRGDTQYF.

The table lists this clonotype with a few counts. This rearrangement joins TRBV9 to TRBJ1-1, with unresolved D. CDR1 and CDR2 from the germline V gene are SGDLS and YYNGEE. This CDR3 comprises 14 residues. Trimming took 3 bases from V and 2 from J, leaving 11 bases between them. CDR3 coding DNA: TGTGCCAGCAGCGACCCGGGGATAAACACTGAAGCTTTCTTT. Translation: CASSDPGINTEAFF.

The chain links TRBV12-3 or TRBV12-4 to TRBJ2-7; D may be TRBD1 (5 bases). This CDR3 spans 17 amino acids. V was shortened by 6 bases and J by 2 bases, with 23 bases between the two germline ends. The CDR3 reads CASSPPDHRMPTYEQYF. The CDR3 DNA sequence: TGTGCCAGCAGCCCTCCTGATCACAGGATGCCTACCTACGAGCAGTACTTC.

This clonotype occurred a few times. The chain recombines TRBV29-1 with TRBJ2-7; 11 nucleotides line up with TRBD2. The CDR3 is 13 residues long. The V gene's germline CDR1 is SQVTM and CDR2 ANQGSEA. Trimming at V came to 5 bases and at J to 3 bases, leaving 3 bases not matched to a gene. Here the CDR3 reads CSVNTSGSYEQYF. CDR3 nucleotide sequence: TGCAGCGTTAATACTAGCGGGAGCTACGAGCAGTACTTC.

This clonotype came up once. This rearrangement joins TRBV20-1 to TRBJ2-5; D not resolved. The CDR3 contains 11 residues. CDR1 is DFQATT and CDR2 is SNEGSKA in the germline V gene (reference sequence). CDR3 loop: CSTFGPETQYF. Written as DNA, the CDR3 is TGCAGCACATTCGGCCCAGAGACCCAGTACTTC.

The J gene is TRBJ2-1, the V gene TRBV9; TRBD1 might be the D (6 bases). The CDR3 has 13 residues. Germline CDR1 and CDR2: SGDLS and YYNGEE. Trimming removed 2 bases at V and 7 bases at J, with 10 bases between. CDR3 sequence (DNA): TGTGCCAGCAGCGTTTCACAGGGAAATGAGCAGTTCTTC. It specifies CASSVSQGNEQFF.

As DNA, the CDR3 is TGTGCCAGCAGTCTCGGGACTAGCGGGGGGGCCGTAGATGAGCAGTTCTTC. This translates into CASSLGTSGGAVDEQFF. This chain connects TRBV2 to TRBJ2-1; 16 bases match TRBD2. The length of the CDR3 is 17 residues. Germline CDR1 SNHLY, CDR2 FYNNEI. V lost 5 bases and J lost 8; bases outside the gene matches: 9.

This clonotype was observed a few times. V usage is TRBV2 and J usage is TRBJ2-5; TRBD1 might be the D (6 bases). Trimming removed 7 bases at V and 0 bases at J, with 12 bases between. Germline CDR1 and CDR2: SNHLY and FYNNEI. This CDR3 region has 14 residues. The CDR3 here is CASKADRNQETQYF. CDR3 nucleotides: TGTGCCAGCAAGGCCGACAGGAACCAAGAGACCCAGTACTTC.

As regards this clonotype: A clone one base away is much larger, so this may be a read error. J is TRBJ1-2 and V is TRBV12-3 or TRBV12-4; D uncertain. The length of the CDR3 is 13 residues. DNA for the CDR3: TGTGACAGCAGCGTACAGCAAAACTATGGCTACACCTTC. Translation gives CDSSVQQNYGYTF.

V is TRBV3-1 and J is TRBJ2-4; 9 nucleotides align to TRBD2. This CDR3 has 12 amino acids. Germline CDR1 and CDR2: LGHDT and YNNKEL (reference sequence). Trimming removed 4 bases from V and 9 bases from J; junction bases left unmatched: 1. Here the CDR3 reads CASSRTSVIQYF. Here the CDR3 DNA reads TGTGCCAGCAGCCGGACTAGCGTCATTCAGTACTTC.

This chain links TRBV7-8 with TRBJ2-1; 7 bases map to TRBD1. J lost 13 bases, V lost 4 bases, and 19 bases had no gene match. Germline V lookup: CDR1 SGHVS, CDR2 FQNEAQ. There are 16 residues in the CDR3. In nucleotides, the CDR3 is TGTGCCAGCAGCTCCAGAGGACAGGTGGTGGGAGAGACCCAGTTCTTC. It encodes CASSSRGQVVGETQFF.

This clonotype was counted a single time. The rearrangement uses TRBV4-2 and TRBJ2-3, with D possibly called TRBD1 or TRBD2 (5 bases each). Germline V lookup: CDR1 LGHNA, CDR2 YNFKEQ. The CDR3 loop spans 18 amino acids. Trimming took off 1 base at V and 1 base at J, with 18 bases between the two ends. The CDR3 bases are TGTGCCAGCAGCCAAGCCCCCCTCTCTAGCAGGGGCACAGATACGCAGTATTTT. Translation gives CASSQAPLSSRGTDTQYF.